A single sample is the source of the 20 T cell receptor beta chains below, sequenced in a study of blood T cells in healthy people across ages. It was with a sample-barcoded 5' primer and a J-beta primer mix that a second PCR of roughly 7 to 12 cycles was run. TCRdb reprocessed the 5' RACE reads via MiXCR and lists one record per CDR3 protein. Among more than 800,000 distinct CDR3 sequences, 40% to 55% were seen once, and the ten largest hold over 15%. The sequencing sample was made of blood. These receptors were taken from a woman aged 55-70 years in good health.

V usage is TRBV20-1 and J usage is TRBJ2-5; the D is unclear. Trimming removed 4 bases from V and 5 bases from J, with 5 bases in between. There are 10 residues in the CDR3. CDR1 is DFQATT and CDR2 is SNEGSKA in the germline V gene (reference sequence). The CDR3 sequence: CSAIRETQYF. The CDR3 nucleotides are TGCAGTGCTATTCGGGAGACCCAGTACTTC.

The chain links TRBV5-1 to TRBJ2-7; 10 bases are shared with TRBD1. The V segment lost 6 bases and the J segment 5 bases; nucleotides outside the gene matches: 8. The CDR3 sequence is 14 residues long. CDR1 is SGHRS, CDR2 YFSETQ, per germline. The CDR3 here is CASTSWDRGNEQYF. The CDR3 bases are TGCGCCAGCACCTCGTGGGACAGGGGTAACGAGCAGTACTTC.

CDR3 loop: CASSFGQRDQPQHF. The CDR3 nucleotides read TGTGCCAGCAGTTTCGGACAGCGAGATCAGCCCCAGCATTTT. The V call is TRBV12-3 or TRBV12-4, the J call TRBJ1-5, with a tentative D call TRBD1 (6 bases). The CDR3 covers 14 residues. V was cut by 3 bases and J by 5 bases, with 11 bases left in between.

This clonotype was detected only a few times. J is TRBJ2-1 and V is TRBV15; a weak D match, TRBD1 (6 bases). The V gene's germline CDR1 is LNHNV and CDR2 YYDKDF (reference sequence). The CDR3 runs 17 residues. Trimming cost V 0 bases and J 15 bases, with 27 bases left between them. Written as DNA, the CDR3 is TGTGCCACCAGCAGAGATCGGGCAGGGGCCAACTATGGGGAGAGGTTCTTC. It yields the protein CATSRDRAGANYGERFF.

The chain is built from TRBV12-3 or TRBV12-4 and TRBJ2-3; 11 bases agree with TRBD2. The CDR3 totals 19 residues. The J segment lost 8 bases and the V segment lost 6 bases, leaving 22 bases of the junction unmatched. The CDR3 region is CASSPPAFLLAGAGGTQYF. The CDR3 DNA is TGTGCCAGCAGCCCTCCCGCATTCCTACTAGCGGGGGCCGGAGGTACGCAGTATTTT.

This clonotype occurred many times. The gene calls are TRBV12-3 or TRBV12-4 and TRBJ2-5; a weak D match, TRBD1 (5 bases). CDR3 length equals 15 residues. V shed 7 bases and J shed 11 bases, with 26 bases lying between them. The CDR3 here is CASTPSYKGNNEQYF. In nucleotides, the CDR3 is TGTGCCAGCACCCCTTCTTATAAGGGGAACAATGAGCAGTACTTC.

This clonotype was seen more than once but under ten times. The chain recombines TRBV12-3 or TRBV12-4 with TRBJ2-7; weak D call: TRBD1 (6 bases). This CDR3 spans 14 amino acids. V was cut by 6 bases and J by 3 bases, with 15 bases left in between. The chain's CDR3 is CASRASRDNYEQYF. The CDR3 region has the DNA TGTGCCAGCAGGGCTAGCCGGGACAACTACGAGCAGTACTTC.

This sequence joins TRBV3-1 and TRBJ2-1; 8 nucleotides match TRBD2. CDR1 is LGHDT and CDR2 is YNNKEL in the germline V gene (reference sequence). V shed 5 bases and J 9 bases; nucleotides not matched to a gene: 12. CDR3 length equals 15 residues. Here the CDR3 reads CASSFRGTSGGEQFF. Written as DNA, the CDR3 is TGTGCCAGCAGCTTCCGAGGCACTAGCGGAGGTGAGCAGTTCTTC.

V is TRBV29-1 and J is TRBJ2-5; TRBD2 matches 10 bases. Per the germline V gene, CDR1 is SQVTM and CDR2 is ANQGSEA. CDR3 length equals 20 residues. Trimming cost V 1 base and J 1 base; bases outside gene matches: 18. CDR3 in DNA: TGCAGCGTTGAAGTTTTGTCAGGGGGTCCTAGCGGGAGCTCCCAAGAGACCCAGTACTTC. Protein sequence: CSVEVLSGGPSGSSQETQYF.

This clonotype was seen only a few times. The genes are TRBV20-1 and TRBJ2-1; D might be TRBD1 (6 bases). This CDR3 is built from 14 residues. Germline assignment: CDR1 DFQATT and CDR2 SNEGSKA (reference sequence). V lost 0 bases to trimming and J lost 2 bases, with 8 bases between them. CDR3 DNA sequence: TGCAGTGCTAGAGACGGACAGACCTACAATGAGCAGTTCTTC. Translation: CSARDGQTYNEQFF.

This chain links TRBV15 with TRBJ1-2; the D gene is possibly TRBD1 (5 bases). V lost 3 bases and J lost 5, with 16 bases in between. CDR1 is LNHNV and CDR2 is YYDKDF in the germline V gene (reference sequence). This CDR3 is 15 amino acids long. CDR3 in DNA: TGTGCCACCAGCAGGAGCTCCGGGGCCCCTTATGGCTACACCTTC. This translates into CATSRSSGAPYGYTF.

The chain recombines TRBV28 with TRBJ2-1; 13 bases align to TRBD2. The CDR3 consists of 19 residues. CDR1 and CDR2 (germline): MDHEN, SYDVKM. V shed 7 bases and J 7 bases; nucleotides not matched to a gene: 19. The DNA of the CDR3 is TGTGCCAGCACTTCCCCGACCGGCCCCGGACTAGCGGGAGCGAATGAGCAGTTCTTC. Amino acid sequence: CASTSPTGPGLAGANEQFF.

This clonotype has just one count. A much larger clone is a single base away; this may be a read error. This chain uses TRBV29-1 with TRBJ1-6, with D unresolved. Germline values: CDR1 SQVTM, CDR2 ANQGSEA. Trimming cost V 6 bases and J 9 bases, with 15 bases left between them. CDR3 length: 13 residues. In DNA, the CDR3 is TGCAGCGTCAGCTACGACAAAAGTTCACCCCTCCACTTT. The encoded protein is CSVSYDKSSPLHF.

This clonotype was picked up a small number of times. This chain links TRBV20-1 with TRBJ2-7; 12 nucleotides agree with TRBD2. The germline V gene has CDR1 DFQATT and CDR2 SNEGSKA (reference sequence). The V gene end was trimmed by 6 bases and the J gene end by 5 bases; junction bases not matched to a gene: 8. The CDR3 is made up of 14 amino acids. In DNA form, the CDR3 reads TGCAGTGCCCTAGCGGGAGGGACTCTGGACGAGCAGTACTTC. It codes for CSALAGGTLDEQYF.

The chain couples TRBV2 to TRBJ2-3; no firm D call. The CDR3 sequence is 13 residues long. V lost 1 base, J lost 7 bases, and 9 bases lay in between. From germline, CDR1 is SNHLY and CDR2 FYNNEI. The CDR3 DNA reads as TGTGCCAGCAGTGAAGACCTGGGGTATACGCAGTATTTT. Protein: CASSEDLGYTQYF.

On this clonotype: At one boundary the junction diverges from the germline segment, which might be a read error. The chain joins TRBV15 to TRBJ2-1; TRBD2 matches at 12 bases. The CDR3 has 18 residues. Germline assignment: CDR1 LNHNV and CDR2 YYDKDF (reference sequence). The CDR3 protein is CVTSRDRTSGNSYNEQFF. The CDR3 nucleotides are TGTGTCACCAGCAGGGACAGGACTAGCGGGAACTCCTACAATGAGCAGTTCTTC.

V gene TRBV6-5 combines with J gene TRBJ1-5; D possibly corresponds to TRBD1 (5 bases). This CDR3 is 13 amino acids long. V was shortened by 5 bases and J by 5 bases, with 10 bases between the two germline ends. CDR1 and CDR2 (germline): MNHEY, SVGAGI. The CDR3 region has the DNA TGTGCCAGCAGTACCAGACAGCATCAGCCCCAGCATTTT. Translated, it gives CASSTRQHQPQHF.

This clonotype was seen more than once but under ten times. V gene TRBV3-1 combines with J gene TRBJ1-2; no definite D call. The CDR3 covers 17 residues. V lost 1 base and J 4 bases, leaving 19 bases between the germline ends. Germline V gene lookup returns CDR1 LGHDT and CDR2 YNNKEL (reference sequence). The CDR3 sequence: CASSQVRRAKAGYGYTF. For the CDR3, the DNA is TGTGCCAGCAGCCAAGTGAGGCGGGCCAAAGCTGGCTATGGCTACACCTTC.

The rearrangement joins TRBV6-5 to TRBJ2-2, with 8 bases lining up with TRBD1. V shed 0 bases and J 6 bases; nucleotides not matched to a gene: 0. The CDR3 sequence is 14 residues long. Germline CDR1 is MNHEY and CDR2 is SVGAGI. The CDR3 sequence is CASSYSDRAGELFF. The DNA of the CDR3 is TGTGCCAGCAGTTACTCGGACAGGGCCGGGGAGCTGTTTTTT.

In the case of this clonotype: This could be a read error, since a much larger clone is one nucleotide away. The chain combines TRBV2 with TRBJ2-1; possibly TRBD1 for D (5 bases). The CDR3 consists of 12 residues. Germline V gene sequence: CDR1 SNHLY, CDR2 FYNNEI. Deletions cut 1 base from V and 11 bases from J, with 9 bases between. The CDR3 nucleotides read TGTGCCAGCAGTGAAGGACAGATCAAGCAGTTCTTC. Protein product: CASSEGQIKQFF.